The entry below describes one TCR beta chain. MiXCR, applied by TCRdb to the 5' RACE reads, yields one record per CDR3 protein. The repertoire holds about 350,000 distinct CDR3 sequences, with around 8.1% as singletons. In germline, CDR1 is SGHDT, CDR2 YYEEEE. V was cut by 0 bases and J by 5 bases, with 6 bases left in between. The CDR3 is 13 residues long. The sample comes from a study of T cells after yellow fever vaccination. The sequencing here drew on PBMCs, taken around 45 days after the first yellow fever vaccination. The TCR originated in a man in his late teens or twenties who received the YFV17D yellow fever vaccine. The genes are TRBV5-6 and TRBJ1-5; no clear D gene. This CDR3 is CASSLAWDQPQHF. CDR3 in DNA: TGTGCCAGCAGCTTGGCGTGGGATCAGCCCCAGCATTTT.